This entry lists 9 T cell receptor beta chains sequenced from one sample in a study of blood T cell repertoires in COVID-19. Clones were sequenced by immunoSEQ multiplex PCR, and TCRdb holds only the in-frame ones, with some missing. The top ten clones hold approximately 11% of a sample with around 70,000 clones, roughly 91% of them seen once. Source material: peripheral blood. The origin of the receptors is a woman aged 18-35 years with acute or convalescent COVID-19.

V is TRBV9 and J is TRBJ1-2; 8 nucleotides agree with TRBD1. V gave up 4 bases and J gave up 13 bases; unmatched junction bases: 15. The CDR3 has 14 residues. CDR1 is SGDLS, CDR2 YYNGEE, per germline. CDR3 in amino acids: CASSPRGQQGVITF. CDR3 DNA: TGTGCCAGCAGCCCGAGGGGACAACAGGGGGTTATCACCTTC. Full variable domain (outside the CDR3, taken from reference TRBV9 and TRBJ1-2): DSGVTQTPKHLITATGQRVTLRCSPRSGDLSVYWYQQSLDQGLQFLIQYYNGEERAKGNILERFSAQQFPDLHSELNLSSLELGDSALYFCASSPRGQQGVITFGSGTRLTVV.

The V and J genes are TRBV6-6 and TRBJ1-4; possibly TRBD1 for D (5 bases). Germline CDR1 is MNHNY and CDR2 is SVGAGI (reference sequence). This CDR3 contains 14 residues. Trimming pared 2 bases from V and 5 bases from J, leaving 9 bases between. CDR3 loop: CASSYRGRNEKLFF. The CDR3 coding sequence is TGTGCCAGCAGTTACAGGGGCCGAAATGAAAAACTGTTTTTT.

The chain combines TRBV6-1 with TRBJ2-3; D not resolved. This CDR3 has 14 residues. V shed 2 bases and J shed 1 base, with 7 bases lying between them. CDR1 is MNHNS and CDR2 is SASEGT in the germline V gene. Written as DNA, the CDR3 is TGTGCCAGCAGTGAATTTAGAGGCACAGATACGCAGTATTTT. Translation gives CASSEFRGTDTQYF.

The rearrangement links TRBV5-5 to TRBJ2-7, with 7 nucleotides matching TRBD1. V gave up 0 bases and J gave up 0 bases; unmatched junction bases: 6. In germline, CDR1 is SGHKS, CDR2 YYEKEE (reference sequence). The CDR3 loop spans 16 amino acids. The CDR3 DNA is TGTGCCAGCAGCTTGGCCTTTCGGGACAGCTCCTACGAGCAGTACTTC. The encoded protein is CASSLAFRDSSYEQYF.

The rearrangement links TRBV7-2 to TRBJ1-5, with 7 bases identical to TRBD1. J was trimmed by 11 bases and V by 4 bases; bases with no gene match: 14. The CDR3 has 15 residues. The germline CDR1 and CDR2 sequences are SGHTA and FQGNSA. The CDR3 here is CASSSTGTDDVSQHF. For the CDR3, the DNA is TGTGCCAGCAGCTCTACCGGGACAGACGACGTTTCCCAGCATTTT.

The CDR3 region has the DNA TGTGCCAGTGGGCATGGAGCTTTCTTT. This gives the protein CASGHGAFF. V usage is TRBV19 and J usage is TRBJ1-1; the D is unclear. The CDR3 covers 9 residues. In germline, CDR1 is LNHDA, CDR2 SQIVND (reference sequence). The V end lost 8 bases, the J end lost 10 bases, and 8 bases lay between the germline ends.

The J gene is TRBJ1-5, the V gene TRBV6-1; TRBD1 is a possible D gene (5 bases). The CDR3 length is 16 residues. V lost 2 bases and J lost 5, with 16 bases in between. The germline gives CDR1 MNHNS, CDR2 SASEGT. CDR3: CASSESVGQTYQPQHF. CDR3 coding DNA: TGTGCCAGCAGTGAATCCGTGGGGCAGACTTATCAGCCCCAGCATTTT.

The CDR3 nucleotides are TGTGCCAGCAGCGCCGACAGGGGGTCTGATACGCAGTATTTT. Translating it yields CASSADRGSDTQYF. The chain joins TRBV5-4 to TRBJ2-3; 9 nucleotides line up with TRBD1. Germline V gene lookup returns CDR1 SGHNT and CDR2 YYREEE (reference sequence). The CDR3 has 14 amino acids. The V segment lost 4 bases and the J segment 6 bases; nucleotides outside the gene matches: 6.

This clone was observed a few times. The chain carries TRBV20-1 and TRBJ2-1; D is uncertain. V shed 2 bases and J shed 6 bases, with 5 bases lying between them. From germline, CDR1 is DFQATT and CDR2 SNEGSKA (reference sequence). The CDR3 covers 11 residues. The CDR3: CSARWANEQFF. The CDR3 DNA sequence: TGCAGTGCTAGATGGGCCAATGAGCAGTTCTTC.